These 26 T cell receptor beta chains were sequenced from one sample in a study of radiotherapy plus CTLA-4 blockade in lung cancer. The data were produced by immunoSEQ multiplex PCR, yet TCRdb's version contains in-frame clones alone and is incomplete. The table shows about 120,000 clones, with 70% to 90% occurring only once. The source material was peripheral blood, sampled from a patient treated with radiotherapy plus ipilimumab. The receptors shown here come from a human donor with non-small cell lung cancer that progressed on radiotherapy plus ipilimumab.

J is TRBJ2-7 and V is TRBV29-1, with 9 bases matching TRBD1. The CDR3 extends over 13 amino acids. CDR1 is SQVTM and CDR2 is ANQGSEA in the germline V gene. V lost 6 bases to trimming and J lost 3 bases; unmatched junction nucleotides: 6. The CDR3 bases are TGCAGCGTCTCGGGACAGGGACACTACGAGCAGTACTTC. Protein: CSVSGQGHYEQYF.

This chain links TRBV18 with TRBJ2-7; TRBD2 matches at 11 bases. Per the germline V gene, CDR1 is KGHSH and CDR2 is LQKENI. The CDR3 sequence is 15 residues long. V dropped 6 bases and J dropped 4; count of bases not matched to a gene: 8. CDR3 sequence reads: CASSPDGTSGYEQYF. In DNA, the CDR3 is TGTGCCAGCTCGCCGGACGGGACTAGCGGATACGAGCAGTACTTC. Complete variable domain (other parts from reference TRBV18 and TRBJ2-7): NAGVMQNPRHLVRRRGQEARLRCSPMKGHSHVYWYRQLPEEGLKFMVYLQKENIIDESGMPKERFSAEFPKEGPSILRIQQVVRGDSAAYFCASSPDGTSGYEQYFGPGTRLTVT.

The chain couples TRBV19 to TRBJ1-5, with D maybe TRBD1 (6 bases). The germline V and J ends were trimmed by 9 bases and 7 bases, with 22 bases remaining between them. Per the germline V gene, CDR1 is LNHDA and CDR2 is SQIVND (reference sequence). This CDR3 has 15 amino acids. CDR3 in DNA: TGTGCCAGCCGACACGGGGGGCAGGGACTGCAGCCCCAGCATTTT. Translating gives CASRHGGQGLQPQHF.

The chain joins TRBV18 to TRBJ1-5; D possibly corresponds to TRBD1 (5 bases). The CDR3 length is 12 residues. Germline V lookup: CDR1 KGHSH, CDR2 LQKENI. V lost 4 bases and J 5 bases, leaving 6 bases between the germline ends. The CDR3 here is CASSRGHQPQHF. The CDR3 bases are TGTGCCAGCTCACGGGGCCATCAGCCCCAGCATTTT.

The J gene is TRBJ2-7, the V gene TRBV11-3; 13 positions match TRBD2. Trimming removed 3 bases from V and 2 bases from J; junction bases left unmatched: 7. The length of the CDR3 is 17 residues. Germline-derived CDR1 and CDR2 are SGHNT and YENEEA. The CDR3 DNA reads TGTGCCAGCAGCTTCTCCGGGACTAGCGGGGAAGCCTACGAGCAGTACTTC. It yields the protein CASSFSGTSGEAYEQYF.

The J gene is TRBJ2-2, the V gene TRBV2; D is ambiguous. Germline loops: CDR1 SNHLY, CDR2 FYNNEI. This CDR3 is built from 13 residues. Trimming pared 1 base from V and 5 bases from J, leaving 5 bases between. CDR3 amino acids: CASSEVPTGELFF. DNA for the CDR3: TGTGCCAGCAGTGAAGTTCCTACCGGGGAGCTGTTTTTT.

The sample holds a few counts of this clone. The chain employs TRBV18 and TRBJ2-6; 8 bases are a match to TRBD1. The CDR3 spans 17 residues. From germline, CDR1 is KGHSH and CDR2 LQKENI. V shed 3 bases and J 3 bases; nucleotides not matched to a gene: 7. The CDR3 loop reads CASSPDRGNFGANVLTF. For the CDR3, the DNA is TGTGCCAGCTCACCTGACAGGGGTAACTTTGGGGCCAACGTCCTGACTTTC.

The CDR3 DNA sequence: TGTGCCAGCAGCTTAGATCGAGGAGATACGCAGTATTTT. Encoded protein: CASSLDRGDTQYF. The J gene is TRBJ2-3, the V gene TRBV7-9; D uncertain. Trimming stripped 1 base from V and 5 bases from J, with 7 bases between. CDR3 size: 13 residues. From germline, CDR1 is SEHNR and CDR2 FQNEAQ (reference sequence). The whole variable domain, remainder taken from reference TRBV7-9 and TRBJ2-3, is DTGVSQNPRHKITKRGQNVTFRCDPISEHNRLYWYRQTLGQGPEFLTYFQNEAQLEKSRLLSDRFSAERPKGSFSTLEIQRTEQGDSAMYLCASSLDRGDTQYFGPGTRLTVL.

This chain uses TRBV7-8 with TRBJ1-2; D not resolved. V lost 5 bases and J 4 bases, leaving 17 bases between the germline ends. The CDR3 is 15 amino acids. Germline V CDR1 and CDR2: SGHVS, FQNEAQ. Here the CDR3 reads CASSPRIDRSYGYTF. In nucleotides, the CDR3 is TGTGCCAGCAGCCCCAGAATAGATCGCTCCTATGGCTACACCTTC.

This CDR3 reads CASSYSTTGGRGYTF. CDR3 DNA: TGTGCCAGCAGTTACTCGACTACCGGGGGCCGGGGCTACACCTTC. The chain uses TRBV6-6 and TRBJ1-2; a possible D gene is TRBD1 (6 bases). Between the trimmed V and J ends, which lost 0 bases and 8 bases, there was a span of 16 bases. Germline values: CDR1 MNHNY, CDR2 SVGAGI (reference sequence). The CDR3 sequence is 15 residues long.

The chain carries TRBV5-1 and TRBJ2-5, with D hard to call. This CDR3 is 13 amino acids long. With 7 bases removed from V and 4 bases from J, the gap between germline ends came to 14 bases. Germline loops: CDR1 SGHRS, CDR2 YFSETQ. Written as DNA, the CDR3 is TGCGCCAGCCGACGGATCCCAGGAGAGACCCAGTACTTC. Translation gives CASRRIPGETQYF.

The gene calls are TRBV5-1 and TRBJ1-5; no definite D call. V was trimmed by 0 bases and J by 0 bases, leaving 7 bases between them. Germline V gene sequence: CDR1 SGHRS, CDR2 YFSETQ. The CDR3 spans 15 residues. The CDR3 nucleotides are TGCGCCAGCAGCTTGGCGCCAGATAGCAATCAGCCCCAGCATTTT. It yields the protein CASSLAPDSNQPQHF.

This rearrangement joins TRBV5-1 to TRBJ2-3; 13 positions agree with TRBD2. The CDR3 has 16 residues. Germline-derived CDR1 and CDR2 are SGHRS and YFSETQ. Trimming removed 3 bases from V and 4 bases from J; junction bases left unmatched: 5. CDR3 coding DNA: TGCGCCAGCAGCTGGGGACTAGCGGGAACCCCAGATACGCAGTATTTT. Translation gives CASSWGLAGTPDTQYF. Based on the CDR3 plus reference TRBV5-1 and TRBJ2-3, the full variable domain is KAGVTQTPRYLIKTRGQQVTLSCSPISGHRSVSWYQQTPGQGLQFLFEYFSETQRNKGNFPGRFSGRQFSNSRSEMNVSTLELGDSALYLCASSWGLAGTPDTQYFGPGTRLTVL.

This chain uses TRBV5-1 with TRBJ2-5; 9 bases fit TRBD2. V dropped 4 bases and J dropped 4; count of bases not matched to a gene: 5. Germline V gene data show CDR1 as SGHRS and CDR2 as YFSETQ. The CDR3 is made up of 14 amino acids. The CDR3 loop reads CASSLPAGGETQYF. In DNA form, the CDR3 reads TGCGCCAGCAGCCTTCCAGCGGGAGGAGAGACCCAGTACTTC. The full variable domain, with the rest looked up from reference TRBV5-1 and TRBJ2-5, is KAGVTQTPRYLIKTRGQQVTLSCSPISGHRSVSWYQQTPGQGLQFLFEYFSETQRNKGNFPGRFSGRQFSNSRSEMNVSTLELGDSALYLCASSLPAGGETQYFGPGTRLLVL.

The V and J genes are TRBV4-1 and TRBJ2-5; 12 bases are a match to TRBD2. The J call may be mistaken, given a closer DNA end match to TRBJ2-7. The CDR3 loop spans 16 amino acids. In germline, CDR1 is MGHRA, CDR2 YSYEKL. CDR3 protein: CASSLRLAGDTYEQYF. The CDR3, as DNA: TGCGCCAGCAGCCTCAGACTAGCGGGGGACACCTACGAGCAGTACTTC.

The chain combines TRBV7-2 with TRBJ1-5, with D possibly TRBD1 on 5 matching bases. The V gene lost 5 bases and the J gene lost 4 bases, with 12 bases spanning the gap. The CDR3 is made up of 14 amino acids. Germline V gene sequence: CDR1 SGHTA, CDR2 FQGNSA. CDR3 nucleotide sequence: TGTGCCAGCAGCCGGGACGGAGGAAATCAGCCCCAGCATTTT. This encodes CASSRDGGNQPQHF.

The CDR3 bases are TGTGCCAGCAGCTTGTTAGGACAGGTCGACACTGAAGCTTTCTTT. This codes for CASSLLGQVDTEAFF. V gene TRBV5-4 combines with J gene TRBJ1-1; TRBD1 matches 7 bases. CDR1 and CDR2 (germline): SGHNT, YYREEE (reference sequence). V was pared by 1 base and J by 3 bases, with 6 bases of the junction left unmatched. This CDR3 comprises 15 residues.

The J gene is TRBJ2-7, the V gene TRBV5-4; D gene ambiguous. V was cut by 2 bases and J by 2 bases, with 8 bases left in between. The germline CDR1 and CDR2 sequences are SGHNT and YYREEE (reference sequence). This CDR3 has 13 residues. The CDR3 DNA reads as TGTGCCAGCAGCTTCAAAGATACCTACGAGCAGTACTTC. It codes for CASSFKDTYEQYF.

The chain uses TRBV6-5 and TRBJ2-3; 13 bases align to TRBD2. This CDR3 has 15 amino acids. After removal of 6 bases from V and 6 bases from J, the junction contained 6 bases not matched to a gene. Per germline, CDR1 MNHEY and CDR2 SVGAGI. CDR3 coding DNA: TGTGCCAGCAGCACGACTAGCGGGAGGTTGGATACGCAGTATTTT. Protein sequence: CASSTTSGRLDTQYF.

V and J are TRBV2 and TRBJ1-2; D is unclear. The V gene's germline CDR1 is SNHLY and CDR2 FYNNEI. Trimming took off 7 bases at V and 2 bases at J, with 11 bases between the two ends. CDR3 size: 13 residues. This CDR3 is CASNLPGNYGYTF. The DNA for the CDR3 is TGTGCCAGCAATCTTCCCGGGAACTATGGCTACACCTTC.

The genes are TRBV6-1 and TRBJ2-1; maybe TRBD2 (5 bases). The CDR3 has 15 amino acids. Germline V CDR1 and CDR2: MNHNS, SASEGT. V lost 1 base and J lost 8, with 15 bases in between. CDR3 protein: CASSEDGQGRDEQFF. The CDR3 region has the DNA TGTGCCAGCAGTGAAGACGGCCAAGGGAGAGATGAGCAGTTCTTC.

This clone came up a few times. The V gene is TRBV4-1, the J gene TRBJ2-7; tentatively, D is TRBD2 (5 bases). Germline CDR1 reads MGHRA; CDR2 reads YSYEKL. Trimming stripped 3 bases from V and 3 bases from J, with 9 bases between. The CDR3 runs to 13 residues. This CDR3 reads CASSHAGLYEQYF. DNA for the CDR3: TGCGCCAGCAGCCATGCGGGCCTCTACGAGCAGTACTTC.

This chain connects TRBV4-1 to TRBJ2-7, with 8 nucleotides matching TRBD1. The germline V gene has CDR1 MGHRA and CDR2 YSYEKL. Trimming at V came to 4 bases and at J to 5 bases, leaving 10 bases not matched to a gene. The CDR3 consists of 15 residues. The CDR3 nucleotides read TGCGCCAGCAGCCTTGTCGGACAGGGTATCAACGAGCAGTACTTC. It codes for CASSLVGQGINEQYF.

On this clone itself: Germline is not matched at one junction end, which may reflect a read error. The chain carries TRBV5-6 and TRBJ2-3; either TRBD1 or TRBD2 may supply D (5 bases each). This CDR3 has 18 residues. Germline loops: CDR1 SGHDT, CDR2 YYEEEE. The CDR3: CAGSLAVRDHRSTDTQYF. The CDR3 bases are TGTGCCGGCAGCTTGGCCGTCCGGGACCACCGGAGCACAGATACGCAGTATTTT.

This chain joins TRBV5-1 and TRBJ2-7; D is ambiguous. The germline V and J ends were trimmed by 2 bases and 2 bases, with 8 bases remaining between them. The germline V gene has CDR1 SGHRS and CDR2 YFSETQ. CDR3 length equals 13 residues. The CDR3 DNA is TGCGCCAGCAGCTTAGGAAGGACCTACGAGCAGTACTTC. Protein product: CASSLGRTYEQYF.

The chain joins TRBV18 to TRBJ1-1, with 7 bases fitting TRBD1. Germline V lookup: CDR1 KGHSH, CDR2 LQKENI. V lost 2 bases to trimming and J lost 1 base; unmatched junction nucleotides: 4. The CDR3 length is 15 residues. In nucleotides, the CDR3 is TGTGCCAGCTCACCAACACAGGGGCCGAACACTGAAGCTTTCTTT. This sequence encodes CASSPTQGPNTEAFF.